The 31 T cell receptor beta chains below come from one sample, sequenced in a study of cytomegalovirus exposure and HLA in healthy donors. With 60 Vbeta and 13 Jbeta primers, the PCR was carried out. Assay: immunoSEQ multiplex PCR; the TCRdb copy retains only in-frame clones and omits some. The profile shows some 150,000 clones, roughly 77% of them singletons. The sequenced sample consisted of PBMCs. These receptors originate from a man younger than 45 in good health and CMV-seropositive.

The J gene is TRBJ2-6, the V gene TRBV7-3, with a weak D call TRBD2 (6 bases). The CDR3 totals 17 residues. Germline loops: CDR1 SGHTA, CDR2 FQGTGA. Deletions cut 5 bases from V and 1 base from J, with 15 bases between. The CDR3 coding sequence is TGTGCCAGCAGCCTAGCGCCGAGCCTTTCTGGGGCCAACGTCCTGACTTTC. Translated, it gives CASSLAPSLSGANVLTF.

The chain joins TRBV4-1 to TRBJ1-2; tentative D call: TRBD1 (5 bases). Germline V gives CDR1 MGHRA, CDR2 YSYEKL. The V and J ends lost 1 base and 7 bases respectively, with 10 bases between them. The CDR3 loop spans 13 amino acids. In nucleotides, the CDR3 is TGCGCCAGCAGCCAAGTTGCCGGGGGTGGCTACACCTTC. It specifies CASSQVAGGGYTF.

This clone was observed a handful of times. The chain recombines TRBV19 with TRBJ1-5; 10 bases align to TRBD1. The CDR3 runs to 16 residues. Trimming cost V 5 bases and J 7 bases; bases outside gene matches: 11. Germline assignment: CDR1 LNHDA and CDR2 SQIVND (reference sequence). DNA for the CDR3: TGTGCCAGTAGTCCTTGGACAGGGGGAGAACGGCAGCCCCAGCATTTT. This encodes CASSPWTGGERQPQHF.

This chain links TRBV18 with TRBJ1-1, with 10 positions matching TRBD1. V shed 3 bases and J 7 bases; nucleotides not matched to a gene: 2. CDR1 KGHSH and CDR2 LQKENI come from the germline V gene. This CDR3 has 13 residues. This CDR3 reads CASSPGQGNEAFF. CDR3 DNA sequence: TGTGCCAGCTCACCGGGACAGGGGAATGAAGCTTTCTTT.

CDR3 sequence (DNA): TGTGCCAGCAGTTTAGCGACAGGGCGAGTCTACACCTTC. Residues: CASSLATGRVYTF. The chain recombines TRBV2 with TRBJ1-2; the match to TRBD1 covers 7 bases. Germline CDR1 reads SNHLY; CDR2 reads FYNNEI. The V gene end was trimmed by 5 bases and the J gene end by 10 bases; junction bases not matched to a gene: 10. The CDR3 has 13 amino acids.

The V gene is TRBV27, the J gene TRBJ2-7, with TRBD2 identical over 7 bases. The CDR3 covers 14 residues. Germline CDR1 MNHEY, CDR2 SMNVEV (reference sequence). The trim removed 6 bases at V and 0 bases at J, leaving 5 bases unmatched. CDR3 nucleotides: TGTGCCAGCAGGTCATGGACTAGCTCCTACGAGCAGTACTTC. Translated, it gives CASRSWTSSYEQYF.

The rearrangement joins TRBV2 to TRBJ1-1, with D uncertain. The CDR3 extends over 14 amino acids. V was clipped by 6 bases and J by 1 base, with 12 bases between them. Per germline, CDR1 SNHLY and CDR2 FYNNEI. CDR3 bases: TGTGCCAGCAGACCAGACTTGGGGAACACTGAAGCTTTCTTT. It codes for CASRPDLGNTEAFF.

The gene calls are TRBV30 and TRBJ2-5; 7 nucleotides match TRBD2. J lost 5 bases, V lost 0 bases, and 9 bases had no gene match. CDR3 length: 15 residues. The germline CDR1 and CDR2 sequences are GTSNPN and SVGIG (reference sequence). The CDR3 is CAWSVGRKGGETQYF. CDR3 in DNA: TGTGCCTGGAGTGTAGGGCGGAAGGGAGGGGAGACCCAGTACTTC. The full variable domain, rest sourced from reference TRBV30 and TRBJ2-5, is SQTIHQWPATLVQPVGSPLSLECTVEGTSNPNLYWYRQAAGRGLQLLFYSVGIGQISSEVPQNLSASRPQDRQFILSSKKLLLSDSGFYLCAWSVGRKGGETQYFGPGTRLLVL.

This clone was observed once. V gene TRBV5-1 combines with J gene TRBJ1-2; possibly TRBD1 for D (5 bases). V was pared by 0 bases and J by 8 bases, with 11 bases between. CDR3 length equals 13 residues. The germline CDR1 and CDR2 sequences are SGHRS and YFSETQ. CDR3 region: CASSLGAGDGYTF. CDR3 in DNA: TGCGCCAGCAGCTTGGGAGCGGGGGACGGCTACACCTTC.

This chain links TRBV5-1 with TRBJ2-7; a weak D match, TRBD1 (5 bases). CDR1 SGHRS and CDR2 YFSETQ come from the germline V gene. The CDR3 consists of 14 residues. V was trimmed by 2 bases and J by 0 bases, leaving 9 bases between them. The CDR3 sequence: CASSFTTDSYEQYF. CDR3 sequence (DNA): TGCGCCAGCAGCTTTACGACAGACTCCTACGAGCAGTACTTC.

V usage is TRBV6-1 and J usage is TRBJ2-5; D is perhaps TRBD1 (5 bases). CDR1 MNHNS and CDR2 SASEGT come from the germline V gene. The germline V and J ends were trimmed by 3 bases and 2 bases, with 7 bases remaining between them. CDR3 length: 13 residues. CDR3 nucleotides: TGTGCCAGCAGTGATGGGGCGCAAGAGACCCAGTACTTC. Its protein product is CASSDGAQETQYF.

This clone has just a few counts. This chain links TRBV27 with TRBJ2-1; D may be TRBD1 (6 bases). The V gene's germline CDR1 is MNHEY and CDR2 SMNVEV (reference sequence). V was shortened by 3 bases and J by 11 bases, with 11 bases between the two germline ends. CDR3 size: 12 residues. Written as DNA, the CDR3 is TGTGCCAGCAGTTTCGCCAGGGGCCAGCAGTTCTTC. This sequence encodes CASSFARGQQFF.

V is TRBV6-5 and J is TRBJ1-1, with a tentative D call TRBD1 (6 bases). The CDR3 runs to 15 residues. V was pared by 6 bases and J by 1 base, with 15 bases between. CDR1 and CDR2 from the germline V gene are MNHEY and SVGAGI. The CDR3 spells CASRPHRQANTEAFF. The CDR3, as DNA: TGTGCCAGCAGACCACACCGACAGGCGAACACTGAAGCTTTCTTT.

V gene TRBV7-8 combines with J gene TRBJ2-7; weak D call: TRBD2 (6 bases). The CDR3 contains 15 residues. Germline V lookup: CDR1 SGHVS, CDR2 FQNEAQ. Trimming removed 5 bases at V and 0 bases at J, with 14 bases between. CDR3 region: CASSLPLGSSYEQYF. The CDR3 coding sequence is TGTGCCAGCAGCCTCCCCCTCGGGAGCTCCTACGAGCAGTACTTC.

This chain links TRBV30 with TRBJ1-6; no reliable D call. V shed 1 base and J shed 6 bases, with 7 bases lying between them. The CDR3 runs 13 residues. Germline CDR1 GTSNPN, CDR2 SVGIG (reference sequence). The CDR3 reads CAWSAGSNSPLHF. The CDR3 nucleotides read TGTGCCTGGAGTGCTGGGAGTAATTCACCCCTCCACTTT.

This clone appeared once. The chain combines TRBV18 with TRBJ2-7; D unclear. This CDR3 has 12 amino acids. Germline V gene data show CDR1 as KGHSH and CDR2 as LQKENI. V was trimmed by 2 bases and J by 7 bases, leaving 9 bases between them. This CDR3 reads CASSPKTEEQYF. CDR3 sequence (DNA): TGTGCCAGCTCACCAAAAACAGAAGAGCAGTACTTC.

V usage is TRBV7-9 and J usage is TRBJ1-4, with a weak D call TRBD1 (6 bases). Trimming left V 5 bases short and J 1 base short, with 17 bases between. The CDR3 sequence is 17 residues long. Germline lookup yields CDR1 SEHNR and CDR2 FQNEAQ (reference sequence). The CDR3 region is CASSLQGATGTNEKLFF. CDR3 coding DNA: TGTGCCAGCAGCCTACAGGGCGCAACTGGAACTAATGAAAAACTGTTTTTT.

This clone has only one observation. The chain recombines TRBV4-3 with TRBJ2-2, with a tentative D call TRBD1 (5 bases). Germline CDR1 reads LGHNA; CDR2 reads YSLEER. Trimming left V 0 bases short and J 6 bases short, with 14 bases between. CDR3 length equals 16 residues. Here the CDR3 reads CASSQDARQGAGELFF. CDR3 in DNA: TGCGCCAGCAGCCAAGATGCCCGGCAGGGTGCCGGGGAGCTGTTTTTT.

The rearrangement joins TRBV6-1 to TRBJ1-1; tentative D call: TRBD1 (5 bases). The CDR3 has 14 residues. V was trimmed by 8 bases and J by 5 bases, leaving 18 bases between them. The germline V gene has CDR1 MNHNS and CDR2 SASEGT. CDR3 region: CASGYAGRGTEAFF. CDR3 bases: TGTGCCAGCGGATACGCAGGGCGAGGAACTGAAGCTTTCTTT.

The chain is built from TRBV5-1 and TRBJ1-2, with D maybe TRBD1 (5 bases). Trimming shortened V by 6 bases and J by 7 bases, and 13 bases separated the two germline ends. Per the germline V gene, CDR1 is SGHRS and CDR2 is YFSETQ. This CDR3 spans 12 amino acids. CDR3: CASKEGPVGYTF. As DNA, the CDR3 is TGCGCCAGCAAGGAGGGACCCGTTGGCTACACCTTC. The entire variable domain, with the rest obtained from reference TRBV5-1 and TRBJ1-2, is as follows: KAGVTQTPRYLIKTRGQQVTLSCSPISGHRSVSWYQQTPGQGLQFLFEYFSETQRNKGNFPGRFSGRQFSNSRSEMNVSTLELGDSALYLCASKEGPVGYTFGSGTRLTVV.

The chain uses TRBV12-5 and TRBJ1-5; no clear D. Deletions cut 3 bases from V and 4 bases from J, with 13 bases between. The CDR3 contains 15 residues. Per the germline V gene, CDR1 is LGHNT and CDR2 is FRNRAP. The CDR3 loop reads CASGFISGINQPQHF. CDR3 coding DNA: TGTGCTAGTGGTTTTATCAGCGGGATTAATCAGCCCCAGCATTTT. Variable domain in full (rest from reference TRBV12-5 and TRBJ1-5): DARVTQTPRHKVTEMGQEVTMRCQPILGHNTVFWYRQTMMQGLELLAYFRNRAPLDDSGMPKDRFSAEMPDATLATLKIQPSEPRDSAVYFCASGFISGINQPQHFGDGTRLSIL.

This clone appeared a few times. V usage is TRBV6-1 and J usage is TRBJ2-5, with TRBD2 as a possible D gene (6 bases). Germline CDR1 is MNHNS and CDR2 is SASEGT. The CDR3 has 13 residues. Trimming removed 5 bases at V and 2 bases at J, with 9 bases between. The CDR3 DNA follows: TGTGCCAGCAGTTATGGGGGGCAAGAGACCCAGTACTTC. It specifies CASSYGGQETQYF.

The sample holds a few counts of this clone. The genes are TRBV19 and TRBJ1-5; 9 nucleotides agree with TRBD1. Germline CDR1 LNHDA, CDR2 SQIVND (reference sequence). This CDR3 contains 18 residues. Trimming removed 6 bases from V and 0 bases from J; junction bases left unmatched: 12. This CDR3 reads CASSPRRNRGLSNQPQHF. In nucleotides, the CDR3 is TGTGCCAGTAGCCCAAGAAGGAACAGGGGGCTTAGCAATCAGCCCCAGCATTTT.

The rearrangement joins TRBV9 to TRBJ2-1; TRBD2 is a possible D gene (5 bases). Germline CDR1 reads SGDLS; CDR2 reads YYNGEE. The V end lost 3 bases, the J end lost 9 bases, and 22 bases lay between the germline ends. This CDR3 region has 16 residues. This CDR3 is CASSERGTSKGSEQFF. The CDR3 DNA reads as TGTGCCAGCAGCGAGCGTGGCACGTCCAAAGGGAGTGAGCAGTTCTTC.

The CDR3 region is CASSPTAANTEAFF. CDR3 nucleotides: TGTGCCAGCTCACCGACAGCTGCGAACACTGAAGCTTTCTTT. This chain connects TRBV18 to TRBJ1-1, with a possible D match to TRBD1 (5 bases). This CDR3 contains 14 residues. Germline-derived CDR1 and CDR2 are KGHSH and LQKENI. V shed 3 bases and J shed 1 base, with 9 bases lying between them.

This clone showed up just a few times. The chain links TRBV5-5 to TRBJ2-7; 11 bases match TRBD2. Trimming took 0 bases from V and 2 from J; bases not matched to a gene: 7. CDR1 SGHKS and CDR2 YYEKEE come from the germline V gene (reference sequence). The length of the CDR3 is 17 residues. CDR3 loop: CASSLAPGTSGTYEQYF. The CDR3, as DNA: TGTGCCAGCAGCTTGGCCCCCGGGACTAGCGGAACCTACGAGCAGTACTTC.

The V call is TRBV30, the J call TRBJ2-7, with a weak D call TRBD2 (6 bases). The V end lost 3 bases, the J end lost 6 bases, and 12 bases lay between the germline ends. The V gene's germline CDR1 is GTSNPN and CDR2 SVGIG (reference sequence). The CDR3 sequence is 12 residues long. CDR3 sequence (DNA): TGTGCCTGGAGCCTGGCGGGGCGCGAGCAGTACTTC. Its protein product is CAWSLAGREQYF.

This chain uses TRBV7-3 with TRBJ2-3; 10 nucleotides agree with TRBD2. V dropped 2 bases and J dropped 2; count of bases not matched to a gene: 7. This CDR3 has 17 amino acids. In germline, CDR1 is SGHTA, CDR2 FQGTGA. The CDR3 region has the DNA TGTGCCAGCAGCTTAGCCCTAGCGGGGGCTTACACAGATACGCAGTATTTT. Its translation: CASSLALAGAYTDTQYF.

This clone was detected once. CDR3 DNA: TGTGCCTGGAACCCCCGCGCGGGTTCAAGCGGGAGGACCGGGGAGCTGTTTTTT. This encodes CAWNPRAGSSGRTGELFF. The chain uses TRBV30 and TRBJ2-2; 9 bases agree with TRBD2. The CDR3 runs to 18 residues. Unmatched junction bases numbered 17, after V lost 4 bases and J lost 5 bases. The germline gives CDR1 GTSNPN, CDR2 SVGIG (reference sequence).

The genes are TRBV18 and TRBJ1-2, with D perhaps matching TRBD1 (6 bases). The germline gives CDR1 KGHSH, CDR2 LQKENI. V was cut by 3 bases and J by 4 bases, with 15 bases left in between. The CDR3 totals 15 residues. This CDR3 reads CASSPTAGEGYGYTF. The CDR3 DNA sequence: TGTGCCAGCTCACCGACGGCAGGGGAAGGCTATGGCTACACCTTC.

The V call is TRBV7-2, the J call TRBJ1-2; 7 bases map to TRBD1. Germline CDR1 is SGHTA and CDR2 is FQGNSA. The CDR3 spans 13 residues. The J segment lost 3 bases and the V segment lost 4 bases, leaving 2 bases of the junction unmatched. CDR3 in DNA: TGTGCCAGCAGCTCGACAGGGTACTATGGCTACACCTTC. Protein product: CASSSTGYYGYTF. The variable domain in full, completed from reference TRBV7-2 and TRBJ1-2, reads GAGVSQSPSNKVTEKGKDVELRCDPISGHTALYWYRQSLGQGLEFLIYFQGNSAPDKSGLPSDRFSAERTGGSVSTLTIQRTQQEDSAVYLCASSSTGYYGYTFGSGTRLTVV.